This T cell receptor beta chain was obtained from a study of shared clonotypes between healthy human individuals. Looking at the study overall: A donor's plate count was three for CD4 naive and three for CD4 memory; CD8 naive had two and CD8 memory one.

Across several immunoSEQ plates, the genomic DNA of each subset was split evenly. Repertoires were generated with immunoSEQ multiplex PCR, while TCRdb's copy carries only in-frame clones and drops some. This table has about 2,500,000 clones, approximately 90% appearing once. Germline V lookup: CDR1 GTSNPN, CDR2 SVGIG (reference sequence). The V end was cut by 3 bases, the J end by 5 bases, with 13 bases between. CDR3 length equals 13 residues. The sample was naive CD4+ T cells sorted from blood. Subset defined: CD45RA+ positively selected. This rearrangement joins TRBV30 to TRBJ2-5; D unresolved. This sequence was found in a man aged 18 to 29 in good health. In nucleotides, the CDR3 is TGTGCCTGGAGCCTAGGAAACGTCGAGACCCAGTACTTC. The encoded protein is CAWSLGNVETQYF. The whole variable domain, filled in from reference TRBV30 and TRBJ2-5, reads SQTIHQWPATLVQPVGSPLSLECTVEGTSNPNLYWYRQAAGRGLQLLFYSVGIGQISSEVPQNLSASRPQDRQFILSSKKLLLSDSGFYLCAWSLGNVETQYFGPGTRLLVL.